This T cell receptor (beta chain) was sequenced during a study of neurological immune-mediated disorders. In this sample, this clonotype turned up many times. What it binds is not known. Trimming cost V 6 bases and J 1 base, with 6 bases left between them. The CDR3 consists of 11 residues. Germline CDR1 and CDR2: DFQATT and SNEGSKA (reference sequence). The making of cDNA relied on 5'RACE with 10-nucleotide random UMIs. The output of every sequencing run, over 200 million TCR-beta sequences, came from 15-18 subjects. TCRdb reprocessed the 5' RACE reads via MiXCR and lists one record per CDR3 protein. This sample has some 49,000 distinct CDR3 sequences, with more than 8.5% found just once. Study-wide findings and caveats: While HTLV-1-associated myelopathy showed the greatest TCR clonal expansion, multiple sclerosis showed the least, falling below healthy controls. Across subjects, expanded clones had no CDR3 amino acid sequences in common, pointing to private repertoires in all groups.

As to time point: longitudinal time-point 1 (baseline). The chain uses TRBV20-1 and TRBJ1-1, with unresolved D. Material for sequencing was PBMCs. The clonotype originates from a woman aged 35 to 49 in good health. The CDR3 loop reads CSAQENTEAFF. Written as DNA, the CDR3 is TGCAGTGCCCAGGAGAACACTGAAGCTTTCTTT.